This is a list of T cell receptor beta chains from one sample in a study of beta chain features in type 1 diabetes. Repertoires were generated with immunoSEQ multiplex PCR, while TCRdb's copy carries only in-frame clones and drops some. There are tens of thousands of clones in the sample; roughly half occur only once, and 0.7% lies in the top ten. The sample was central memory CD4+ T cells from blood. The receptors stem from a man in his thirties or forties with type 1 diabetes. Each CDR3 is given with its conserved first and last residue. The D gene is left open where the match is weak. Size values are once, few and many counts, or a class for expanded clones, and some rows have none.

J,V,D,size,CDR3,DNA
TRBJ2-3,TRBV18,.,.,CASSPPLVPDTQYF,TGTGCCAGCTCACCACCACTAGTCCCAGATACGCAGTATTTT
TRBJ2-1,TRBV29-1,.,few,CSVEDWAGNNEQFF,TGCAGCGTTGAAGATTGGGCAGGCAACAATGAGCAGTTCTTC
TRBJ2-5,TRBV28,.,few,CASGEYQETQYF,TGTGCCAGTGGGGAGTACCAAGAGACCCAGTACTTC
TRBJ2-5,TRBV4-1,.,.,CASSQAEREETQYF,TGCGCCAGCAGCCAAGCCGAGCGGGAAGAGACCCAGTACTTC
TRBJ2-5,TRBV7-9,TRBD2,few,CASSAAWTSGVETQYF,TGTGCCAGCAGCGCAGCCTGGACTAGCGGGGTGGAGACCCAGTACTTC
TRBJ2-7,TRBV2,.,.,CASRTVSYEQYF,TGTGCCAGCAGGACAGTGTCCTACGAGCAGTACTTC
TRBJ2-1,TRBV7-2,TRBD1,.,CASSFGGTGNNEQFF,TGTGCCAGCAGCTTTGGGGGGACAGGGAATAATGAGCAGTTCTTC
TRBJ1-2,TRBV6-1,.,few,CASSEGAGGSYGYTF,TGTGCCAGCAGTGAAGGTGCGGGGGGGTCTTATGGCTACACCTTC
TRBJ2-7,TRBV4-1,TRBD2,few,CASSLSGDSYEQYF,TGTGCCAGCAGCCTTAGCGGGGATTCCTACGAGCAGTACTTC
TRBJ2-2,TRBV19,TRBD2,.,CASSFLAGDSGELFF,TGTGCCAGTAGTTTCCTAGCGGGAGACAGCGGGGAGCTGTTTTTT
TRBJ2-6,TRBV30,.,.,CAWRSAGANVLTF,TGTGCCTGGAGGTCGGCTGGGGCCAACGTCCTGACTTTC
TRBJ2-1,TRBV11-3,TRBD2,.,CASSLGAGSHNEQFF,TGTGCCAGCAGCTTAGGAGCGGGATCCCACAATGAGCAGTTCTTC
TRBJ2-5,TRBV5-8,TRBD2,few,CASSLGHSGLAAQETQYF,TGTGCCAGCAGCTTAGGTCATTCGGGACTAGCGGCCCAAGAGACCCAGTACTTC
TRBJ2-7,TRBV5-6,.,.,CASTQRRALFYEQYF,TGTGCCAGCACCCAGAGGAGGGCGCTTTTCTACGAGCAGTACTTC
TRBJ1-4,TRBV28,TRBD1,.,CASRGFRNPGGEKLFF,TGTGCCAGCAGAGGGTTTCGCAACCCAGGGGGTGAAAAACTGTTTTTT
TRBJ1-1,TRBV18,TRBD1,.,CASSPPGQANTEAFF,TGTGCCAGCTCACCACCGGGACAGGCGAACACTGAAGCTTTCTTT
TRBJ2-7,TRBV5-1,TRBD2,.,CASSWGTSGNYEQYF,TGCGCCAGCAGCTGGGGGACTAGCGGGAACTACGAGCAGTACTTC
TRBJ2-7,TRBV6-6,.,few,CASSPVRAYEQYF,TGTGCCAGCAGCCCCGTGCGGGCCTACGAGCAGTACTTC
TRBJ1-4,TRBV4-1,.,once,CASSRESQATNEKLFF,TGCGCCAGCAGCCGAGAGTCCCAGGCAACTAATGAAAAACTGTTTTTT
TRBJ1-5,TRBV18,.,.,CASSQGQGYQPQHF,TGTGCCAGCTCGCAGGGGCAGGGCTATCAGCCCCAGCATTTT
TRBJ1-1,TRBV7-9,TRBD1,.,CASSITGVNTEAFF,TGTGCCAGCAGCATTACAGGGGTGAACACTGAAGCTTTCTTT
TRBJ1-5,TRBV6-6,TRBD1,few,CASSYSGTGGGQPQHF,TGTGCCAGCAGTTACTCGGGGACAGGGGGCGGGCAGCCCCAGCATTTT
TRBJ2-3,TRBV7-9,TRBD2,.,CASSSSGRDLDTQYF,TGTGCCAGCAGCTCCAGCGGGAGGGACTTAGATACGCAGTATTTT
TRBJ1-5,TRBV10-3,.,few,CAISAQASNQPQHF,TGTGCCATCAGTGCTCAGGCGAGCAATCAGCCCCAGCATTTT
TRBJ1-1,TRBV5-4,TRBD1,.,CASSPRTGLNTEAFF,TGTGCCAGCAGCCCAAGGACAGGGCTGAACACTGAAGCTTTCTTT
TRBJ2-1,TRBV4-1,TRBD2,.,CASTLLGAGDENEQFF,TGCGCCAGCACCCTTCTAGGAGCGGGAGATGAGAATGAGCAGTTCTTC
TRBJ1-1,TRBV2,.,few,CASRLSYAEAFF,TGTGCCAGCCGACTCTCCTACGCTGAAGCTTTCTTT
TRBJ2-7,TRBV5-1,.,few,CASSLALSSYEQYF,TGCGCCAGCTCCTTAGCGCTGAGCTCCTACGAGCAGTACTTC
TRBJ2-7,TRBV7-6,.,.,CASSVNSLSYEQYF,TGTGCCAGCAGCGTCAACTCTTTGTCCTACGAGCAGTACTTC